What follows are 7 T cell receptor beta chains derived from one specimen sequenced in a study of cytomegalovirus exposure and HLA in healthy donors. The PCR contained 60 Vbeta and 13 Jbeta primers. Clones were sequenced by immunoSEQ multiplex PCR, and TCRdb holds only the in-frame ones, with some missing. Of approximately 72,000 clones in the sample, about four fifths were seen once. Source material: PBMCs. Receptors were obtained from a male donor in good health and CMV-seropositive.

CDR3 sequence reads: CASSPWGGIFGTGELFF. DNA of the CDR3: TGTGCCAGCAGCCCGTGGGGGGGGATTTTTGGTACCGGGGAGCTGTTTTTT. This chain connects TRBV7-2 to TRBJ2-2; TRBD2 aligns across 7 bases. Trimming at V came to 5 bases and at J to 5 bases, leaving 14 bases not matched to a gene. This CDR3 contains 17 residues. From germline, CDR1 is SGHTA and CDR2 FQGNSA.

The V gene is TRBV5-1, the J gene TRBJ2-1; 8 bases are shared with TRBD2. J lost 7 bases, V lost 2 bases, and 2 bases had no gene match. This CDR3 has 13 amino acids. CDR1 SGHRS and CDR2 YFSETQ come from the germline V gene. DNA of the CDR3: TGCGCCAGCAGCTTTCCTAGCGGGAATGAGCAGTTCTTC. Translated, it gives CASSFPSGNEQFF.

The chain links TRBV5-1 to TRBJ2-7; D is ambiguous. Trimming stripped 4 bases from V and 7 bases from J, with 21 bases between. The CDR3 totals 15 residues. Germline V CDR1 and CDR2: SGHRS, YFSETQ. CDR3 amino acids: CASSLTTYQEREQYF. In DNA, the CDR3 is TGCGCCAGCAGCCTGACCACCTACCAGGAACGGGAGCAGTACTTC.

The chain is built from TRBV11-2 and TRBJ2-7; a weak D match, TRBD2 (5 bases). This CDR3 comprises 13 residues. CDR1 SGHAT and CDR2 FQNNGV come from the germline V gene. V was pared by 5 bases and J by 5 bases, with 13 bases between. This CDR3 reads CASSVRGLHEQYF. The CDR3 DNA reads as TGTGCCAGCAGCGTTAGAGGGTTGCACGAGCAGTACTTC. Based on the CDR3 plus reference TRBV11-2 and TRBJ2-7, the full variable domain is EAGVAQSPRYKIIEKRQSVAFWCNPISGHATLYWYQQILGQGPKLLIQFQNNGVVDDSQLPKDRFSAERLKGVDSTLKIQPAKLEDSAVYLCASSVRGLHEQYFGPGTRLTVT.

The rearrangement uses TRBV5-1 and TRBJ2-5, with 10 nucleotides matching TRBD1. TRBJ2-7 explains the end of the DNA better; the J call may be wrong. Looked up from germline, CDR1 is SGHRS and CDR2 is YFSETQ. The CDR3 contains 20 residues. CDR3 sequence reads: CASSWGQGSLRRSLSYEQYF. CDR3 nucleotide sequence: TGCGCCAGCAGCTGGGGACAGGGGTCACTACGCCGAAGTTTATCCTACGAGCAGTACTTC.

The CDR3 bases are TGCGCCAGCAGCCACCGCCGGGACAGGCCCTACGAGCAGTACTTC. It encodes CASSHRRDRPYEQYF. The chain uses TRBV4-1 and TRBJ2-7; 8 bases align to TRBD1. The CDR3 is made up of 15 amino acids. Germline CDR1 MGHRA, CDR2 YSYEKL. The J segment lost 2 bases and the V segment lost 3 bases, leaving 6 bases of the junction unmatched.

The gene calls are TRBV7-2 and TRBJ2-1; D gene uncertain. Trimming stripped 4 bases from V and 0 bases from J, with 13 bases between. This CDR3 contains 16 residues. The germline gives CDR1 SGHTA, CDR2 FQGNSA. The CDR3 bases are TGTGCCAGCAGCTCCCGCCCCAGGTTCTCCTACAATGAGCAGTTCTTC. It translates to CASSSRPRFSYNEQFF.